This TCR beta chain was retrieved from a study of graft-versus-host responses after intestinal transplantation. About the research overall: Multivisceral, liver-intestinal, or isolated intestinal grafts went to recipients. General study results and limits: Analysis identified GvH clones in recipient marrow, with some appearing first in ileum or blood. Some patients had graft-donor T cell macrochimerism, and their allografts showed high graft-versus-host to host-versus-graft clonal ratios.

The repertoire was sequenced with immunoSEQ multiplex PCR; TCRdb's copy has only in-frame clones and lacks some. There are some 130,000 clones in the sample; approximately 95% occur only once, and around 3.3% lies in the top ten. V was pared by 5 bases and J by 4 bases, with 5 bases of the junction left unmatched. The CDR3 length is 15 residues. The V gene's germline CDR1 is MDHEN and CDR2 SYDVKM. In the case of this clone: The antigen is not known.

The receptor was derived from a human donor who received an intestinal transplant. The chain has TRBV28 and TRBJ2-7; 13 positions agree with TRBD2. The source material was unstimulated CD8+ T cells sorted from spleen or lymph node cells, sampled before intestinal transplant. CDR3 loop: CASSGGGLAGYEQYF. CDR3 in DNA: TGTGCCAGCAGTGGAGGGGGACTAGCGGGGTACGAGCAGTACTTC.